This T cell receptor (beta chain) was recovered during a study of T cell responses to AZD1222 COVID-19 vaccine. A note on this clone: Its specificity is unknown.

The assay was immunoSEQ multiplex PCR, and TCRdb's table has in-frame clones only and misses some. The table has 100,000 to 150,000 clones, 75% to 90% seen once. J gave up 0 bases and V 8 bases, and 3 bases lay outside the gene matches. CDR1 ENHRY and CDR2 SYGVKD come from the germline V gene. The CDR3 covers 14 residues. Study-level results: Females made up more of the donors, who were largely white British, and clonal diversity may have come out too low. Vaccine-related CD4 TCRs covered spike, predominating at 160-218 and 743-854.

The TCR comes from an adult in good health. The specimen comprised peripheral blood, sampled on day 0 of MenACWY control vaccination. The V and J genes are TRBV10-3 and TRBJ2-2; TRBD1 matches 7 bases. As DNA, the CDR3 is TGTGCCATCCGGGACAGCACGAACACCGGGGAGCTGTTTTTT. This sequence encodes CAIRDSTNTGELFF.